This passage covers 4 T cell receptor beta chains from one sample sequenced in a study of cytomegalovirus exposure and HLA in healthy donors. The table came from immunoSEQ multiplex PCR; TCRdb's copy has only in-frame clones and leaves some out. The sample carries under 150,000 clones, roughly four fifths recorded once. The sequenced sample was PBMCs. These TCRs come from a woman in her 30s in good health and CMV-seronegative.

This chain connects TRBV29-1 to TRBJ2-1; 13 bases match TRBD2. Germline-derived CDR1 and CDR2 are SQVTM and ANQGSEA. This CDR3 spans 15 amino acids. V lost 6 bases and J lost 10; bases outside the gene matches: 12. Here the CDR3 DNA reads TGCAGCGTAAAAATAGGGACTAGCGGGGCCGGCGAGCAGTTCTTC. It yields the protein CSVKIGTSGAGEQFF.

The J gene is TRBJ2-3, the V gene TRBV27; D is ambiguous. CDR3 length equals 15 residues. Trimming removed 10 bases from V and 0 bases from J, with 17 bases in between. Germline lookup yields CDR1 MNHEY and CDR2 SMNVEV (reference sequence). CDR3: CATAEFRVSTDTQYF. The DNA of the CDR3 is TGTGCCACGGCAGAGTTCCGGGTGAGCACAGATACGCAGTATTTT.

This sequence joins TRBV30 and TRBJ2-7; TRBD1 matches at 9 bases. This CDR3 has 12 residues. With 8 bases clipped from V and 7 bases from J, the junction kept 9 bases outside the gene matches. Germline values: CDR1 GTSNPN, CDR2 SVGIG (reference sequence). CDR3 DNA: TGTGCCCAAGGGACAGGGATGAGGGAGCAGTACTTC. This encodes CAQGTGMREQYF.

V is TRBV6-5 and J is TRBJ1-2, with 8 bases that match TRBD1. V shed 5 bases and J 8 bases; nucleotides not matched to a gene: 7. The CDR3 contains 13 residues. Germline CDR1 and CDR2: MNHEY and SVGAGI. As DNA, the CDR3 is TGTGCCAGCAGTCGGACAGGGAACAGCGGCTACACCTTC. Its protein is CASSRTGNSGYTF.